A single sample is the source of the 15 T cell receptor beta chains below, sequenced in a study of shared clonotypes between healthy human individuals. Clones were sequenced by immunoSEQ multiplex PCR, and TCRdb holds only the in-frame ones, with some missing. The data hold a few hundred thousand clones, with around 77% observed a single time. The material sequenced was PBMCs. These receptors were obtained from a woman aged 40 to 50 in good health. Some clones in this sample may be carry-over from other donors' samples.

This clone appeared once. The CDR3 protein is CASSFYLTHETQYF. As DNA, the CDR3 is TGTGCCAGCAGTTTCTACCTTACCCACGAGACCCAGTACTTC. V and J are TRBV28 and TRBJ2-5; the D is unclear. Trimming cost V 3 bases and J 5 bases, with 13 bases left between them. The CDR3 is made up of 14 amino acids. The germline CDR1 and CDR2 sequences are MDHEN and SYDVKM. Full variable domain (remainder filled in from reference TRBV28 and TRBJ2-5): DVKVTQSSRYLVKRTGEKVFLECVQDMDHENMFWYRQDPGLGLRLIYFSYDVKMKEKGDIPEGYSVSREKKERFSLILESASTNQTSMYLCASSFYLTHETQYFGPGTRLLVL.

The chain uses TRBV4-1 and TRBJ2-5; D perhaps matches TRBD2 (5 bases). TRBJ2-7 explains the end of the DNA better; the J call may be wrong. The CDR3 runs 14 residues. The germline gives CDR1 MGHRA, CDR2 YSYEKL. DNA of the CDR3: TGCGCCAGCAGCCAAGCTCGTTGGAGGAGCGAGCAGTACTTC. It codes for CASSQARWRSEQYF.

This clone occurred a few times. The chain couples TRBV28 to TRBJ2-5; 7 nucleotides match TRBD2. The germline V gene has CDR1 MDHEN and CDR2 SYDVKM. Unmatched junction bases numbered 9, after V lost 6 bases and J lost 2 bases. The CDR3 has 15 residues. CDR3 loop: CASSPLGEGQETQYF. CDR3 bases: TGTGCCAGCAGCCCCCTTGGGGAGGGACAAGAGACCCAGTACTTC.

This chain joins TRBV28 and TRBJ2-7; D perhaps matches TRBD2 (6 bases). Trimming pared 10 bases from V and 5 bases from J, leaving 21 bases between. This CDR3 spans 14 amino acids. Germline CDR1 is MDHEN and CDR2 is SYDVKM. The CDR3 sequence: CATRMTSYFDEQYF. The DNA for the CDR3 is TGTGCCACCCGAATGACTAGTTATTTCGACGAGCAGTACTTC.

Worth noting for this clone: It is likely a read error: a sequence one base away is far more abundant. The rearrangement joins TRBV30 to TRBJ1-2; D is uncertain. Germline V gene sequence: CDR1 GTSNPN, CDR2 SVGIG (reference sequence). This CDR3 has 17 amino acids. The CDR3 DNA is TGTGCCTGGACCTTTAGGGAGTACCGCCTCGCCGGCTATGGCCACACCTTC. It translates to CAWTFREYRLAGYGHTF.

The chain links TRBV30 to TRBJ2-7; unclear D gene. V was clipped by 0 bases and J by 2 bases, with 14 bases between them. The germline V gene encodes CDR1 GTSNPN and CDR2 SVGIG (reference sequence). The CDR3 is 15 amino acids. DNA for the CDR3: TGTGCCTGGAGTGTAGGCGTCCCGGGCCCCTACGAGCAGTACTTC. Translating gives CAWSVGVPGPYEQYF.

The genes are TRBV6-1 and TRBJ2-7; 10 bases are a match to TRBD2. CDR1 MNHNS and CDR2 SASEGT come from the germline V gene. The CDR3 spans 15 residues. V gave up 2 bases and J gave up 4 bases; unmatched junction bases: 5. CDR3: CASSEWSSGSYEQYF. The CDR3 bases are TGTGCCAGCAGTGAATGGTCTAGCGGGAGTTACGAGCAGTACTTC.

The rearrangement joins TRBV10-2 to TRBJ1-5; 11 nucleotides match TRBD1. The CDR3 runs 13 residues. The J segment lost 7 bases and the V segment lost 6 bases, leaving 2 bases of the junction unmatched. Germline values: CDR1 WSHSY, CDR2 SAAADI. The CDR3 sequence: CASSGQGAQPQHF. CDR3 nucleotide sequence: TGCGCCAGCAGCGGACAGGGGGCCCAGCCCCAGCATTTT.

The chain couples TRBV7-3 to TRBJ2-3, with 7 bases fitting TRBD1. CDR1 and CDR2 from the germline V gene are SGHTA and FQGTGA. The CDR3 is 13 residues long. This CDR3 reads CATGQMNTDTQYF. The CDR3 bases are TGTGCGACGGGACAGATGAACACAGATACGCAGTATTTT.

The chain has TRBV28 and TRBJ1-2; 7 bases fit TRBD1. Trimming cost V 7 bases and J 2 bases; bases outside gene matches: 7. Germline V gives CDR1 MDHEN, CDR2 SYDVKM. The CDR3 contains 14 residues. The CDR3 sequence: CASTETGLNYGYTF. In nucleotides, the CDR3 is TGTGCCAGCACCGAGACAGGGTTAAACTATGGCTACACCTTC.

This chain joins TRBV10-1 and TRBJ2-1; TRBD2 aligns across 9 bases. The CDR3 loop spans 12 amino acids. Germline CDR1 and CDR2: WNHNN and SYGVQD (reference sequence). Losses at the gene ends were 6 bases for V and 6 bases for J; bases not matched to a gene: 0. The CDR3 region is CASRGLANEQFF. CDR3 nucleotides: TGCGCCAGCAGGGGACTAGCCAATGAGCAGTTCTTC.

This clone was seen just once. This sequence joins TRBV19 and TRBJ1-5; unclear D gene. Trimming took 7 bases from V and 3 from J, leaving 13 bases between them. CDR1 LNHDA and CDR2 SQIVND come from the germline V gene (reference sequence). The CDR3 extends over 14 amino acids. The CDR3 DNA follows: TGTGCCAGTAAAACTGGCCGGTTCAATCAGCCCCAGCATTTT. It is translated as CASKTGRFNQPQHF.

Regarding this clone: The same CDR3 also results from other DNA sequences found in this sample. The chain uses TRBV6-5 and TRBJ1-2; TRBD1 aligns across 7 bases. The CDR3 loop spans 11 amino acids. The junction had 2 bases not matched to a gene; V was cut back by 5 bases and J by 8 bases. The germline CDR1 and CDR2 sequences are MNHEY and SVGAGI. CDR3 nucleotides: TGTGCCAGCAGTCAGGGGGGAGGCTACACCTTC. Amino acid sequence: CASSQGGGYTF.

About this clone itself: A read error is likely here: a far larger clone is one base away. This chain's CDR3 is CASSLGDEQFF. The CDR3 nucleotides are TGTGCCAGCAGCTTAGGCGATGAGCAGTTCTTC. This chain joins TRBV7-3 and TRBJ2-1; the D is unclear. Germline V CDR1 and CDR2: SGHTA, FQGTGA. V dropped 2 bases and J dropped 8 bases, with 4 bases sitting between them. The CDR3 is 11 residues long.

To note about this clone: A far larger clone is a single base away, which makes a read error likely. Within the sample, other DNA sequences also encode this same CDR3. This chain links TRBV6-1 with TRBJ1-5; D might be TRBD1 (6 bases). The CDR3 spans 14 residues. Looked up from germline, CDR1 is MNHNS and CDR2 is SASEGT. CDR3 nucleotides: TGTGTCAGCAGTGAAGGTGGACAGAATCAGCCCCAGCATTTT. It translates to CVSSEGGQNQPQHF.